The rows below give T cell receptor beta chains drawn from one sample of a study of regulatory T cells in long-lasting Graves disease. TCRdb processed the multiplex PCR reads anew with MiXCR; each CDR3 protein has one entry. The sample holds about 400,000 distinct CDR3 sequences, about a fifth seen once. Sequenced material: peripheral blood mononuclear cells (PBMCs), taken when the disease was refractory, from a patient treated with antithyroid drugs. The receptors come from a female donor with Graves disease. Both conserved end residues are part of each CDR3. A D gene is named only where the DNA matches it firmly. The listing skips clone size in some rows; elsewhere it reads once, few, many or a size class.

length	size	D	J	V	CDR3	DNA
16	.	TRBD1	TRBJ2-7	TRBV18	CASSRTSGTGGHEQYF	TGTGCCAGCTCACGTACATCCGGGACAGGGGGCCACGAGCAGTACTTC
17	few	TRBD1	TRBJ1-1	TRBV5-4	CASSPGGPGGLNTEAFF	TGTGCCAGCAGCCCTGGTGGGCCAGGGGGGCTGAACACTGAAGCTTTCTTT
14	many	.	TRBJ2-6	TRBV2	CASSEQGGTNVLTF	TGTGCCAGCAGTGAACAGGGTGGGACCAACGTCCTGACTTTC
14	.	.	TRBJ1-3	TRBV7-2	CASSQDRSGNTIYF	TGTGCCAGCAGCCAAGACAGGTCTGGAAACACCATATATTTT
13	.	.	TRBJ1-1	TRBV10-3	CAISESSVSEAFF	TGTGCCATCAGTGAGTCGTCGGTTAGTGAAGCTTTCTTT
14	few	.	TRBJ2-7	TRBV29-1	CSVAARAGEYEQYF	TGCAGCGTTGCGGCGAGGGCTGGAGAGTACGAGCAGTACTTC
14	.	.	TRBJ1-1	TRBV11-2	CASSIAREYTEAFF	TGTGCCAGCAGCATTGCACGTGAGTACACTGAAGCTTTCTTT
15	.	.	TRBJ2-7	TRBV15	CATSRDHGGREEQYF	TGTGCCACCAGCAGAGATCACGGGGGACGAGAAGAGCAGTACTTC
15	.	TRBD1	TRBJ1-4	TRBV4-3	CASSRLGTVNEKLFF	TGCGCCAGCAGCCGTCTCGGGACAGTTAATGAAAAACTGTTTTTT
15	many	.	TRBJ2-5	TRBV3-1	CASVPRGALGETQYF	TGTGCCAGCGTACCCCGGGGAGCCCTGGGAGAGACCCAGTACTTC
16	few	.	TRBJ2-4	TRBV14	CASSQGDSSFKNIQYF	TGTGCCAGCAGCCAAGGGGACTCGTCCTTTAAAAACATTCAGTACTTC
14	few	.	TRBJ1-1	TRBV6-1	CASSPSLGTTEAFF	TGTGCCAGCAGTCCTAGTCTGGGAACCACTGAAGCTTTCTTT
15	many	TRBD1	TRBJ2-2	TRBV12-3/TRBV12-4	CASRIGGLNTGELFF	TGTGCCAGCAGGATAGGGGGCCTGAACACCGGGGAGCTGTTTTTT
15	.	.	TRBJ2-5	TRBV6-8	CASNSLKGYQETQYF	TGTGCCAGCAATAGCCTAAAGGGGTACCAAGAGACCCAGTACTTC
12	many	.	TRBJ2-7	TRBV20-1	CSASSRGDEQYF	TGCAGTGCTAGCTCGAGGGGCGACGAGCAGTACTTC
17	once	TRBD2	TRBJ2-1	TRBV28	CASSSSTGLAGVGSAIF	TGTGCCAGCAGTTCCTCCACGGGACTAGCGGGAGTGGGGTCTGCGATCTTC
13	.	.	TRBJ1-2	TRBV6-1	CASRPPLSYGYTF	TGTGCCAGCAGACCCCCTTTGTCCTATGGCTACACCTTC
16	many	.	TRBJ1-5	TRBV20-1	CSAREGGLEAGQPQHF	TGCAGTGCTAGAGAAGGAGGCCTAGAGGCAGGTCAGCCCCAGCATTTT
12	few	.	TRBJ2-7	TRBV28	CASSLRTSQGYF	TGTGCCAGCAGTCTCCGGACAAGCCAGGGGTACTTC
16	.	TRBD1	TRBJ2-2	TRBV5-1	CASSLMGQGYTGELFF	TGCGCCAGCAGCTTGATGGGACAGGGCTACACCGGGGAGCTGTTTTTT
14	many	.	TRBJ2-5	TRBV11-2	CASREDRSWETQYF	TGTGCCAGCAGAGAGGACCGATCCTGGGAGACCCAGTACTTC
15	.	TRBD1	TRBJ1-2	TRBV20-1	CSWITVRDSNYGYTF	TGCAGCTGGATAACGGTTCGGGACAGCAACTATGGCTACACCTTC
15	.	.	TRBJ2-3	TRBV7-9	CASSSSGPGTDTQYF	TGTGCCAGCAGCTCCTCGGGGCCTGGCACAGATACGCAGTATTTT
12	few	.	TRBJ1-4	TRBV29-1	CSVGHQEEKLFF	TGCAGCGTTGGACACCAAGAGGAAAAACTGTTTTTT
13	.	.	TRBJ2-7	TRBV20-1	CSARDRLAHEQYF	TGCAGTGCTAGAGATCGCCTAGCCCACGAGCAGTACTTC
13	few	.	TRBJ1-1	TRBV29-1	CSAVDTMNTEAFF	TGCAGCGCCGTGGATACCATGAACACTGAAGCTTTCTTT
16	few	.	TRBJ2-7	TRBV4-3	CASSQDVAASSYEQYF	TGCGCCAGCAGCCAAGATGTGGCGGCCAGCTCCTACGAGCAGTACTTC
11	few	.	TRBJ2-7	TRBV25-1	CASRNSGEQYF	TGTGCCAGCAGAAATTCGGGGGAGCAGTACTTC
15	.	TRBD2	TRBJ2-5	TRBV5-4	CASSIGLAAPGTQYF	TGTGCCAGCAGCATTGGACTAGCAGCCCCGGGGACCCAGTACTTC
17	many	TRBD1	TRBJ2-5	TRBV6-1	CASSNPQGSYYQETQYF	TGTGCCAGCAGCAATCCACAGGGGTCATATTACCAAGAGACCCAGTACTTC
15	.	.	TRBJ2-2	TRBV7-2	CASSKGPGDTGELFF	TGTGCCAGCAGCAAAGGGCCCGGGGACACCGGGGAGCTGTTTTTT
17	.	.	TRBJ1-5	TRBV6-5	CASSYGTGGGPNQPQHF	TGTGCCAGCAGTTACGGTACGGGGGGGGGGCCTAATCAGCCCCAGCATTTT
17	few	.	TRBJ2-7	TRBV28	CASSYFGGGGQSYEQYF	TGTGCCAGCAGTTACTTCGGTGGCGGGGGCCAGTCCTACGAGCAGTACTTC
12	many	.	TRBJ2-7	TRBV12-3/TRBV12-4	CASSSRLYEQYF	TGTGCCAGCAGTTCCCGTCTATACGAGCAGTACTTC
14	.	.	TRBJ1-1	TRBV20-1	CSASNGGPNTEAFF	TGCAGTGCTAGTAATGGGGGGCCGAACACTGAAGCTTTCTTT